This note documents a single TCR beta chain sequence. Antigen specificity is unknown. A read error is likely, as this CDR3 ends without the conserved phenylalanine or tryptophan. TCRdb re-called the PCR reads through MiXCR, storing one row per CDR3 protein. The sample gives about 640,000 distinct CDR3 sequences, about 20% of which show up once; 0.7% to 1% is in the top ten. The data were obtained in a study of molecular identifiers for immune sequencing clone quantification. A CD8+CD4-CCR7+CD45RA+ gate was used to sort naive CD8 T cells. Study-wide points: Identical TCR molecules can share a barcode, and this sharing could underestimate highly expanded clone sizes. About a million naive cells reportedly did not prevent detection of spiked Jurkat TCR RNA from one cell.

Losses at the gene ends were 3 bases for V and 1 base for J; bases not matched to a gene: 1. The CDR3 runs to 14 residues. Germline CDR1 reads KGHDR; CDR2 reads SFDVKD. Sequencing used naive CD8+ T cells from blood, with Jurkat cell RNA spiked in. Noted subset: FACS-sorted CD8+CD4-CCR7+CD45RA+ naive T cells. The chain combines TRBV24-1 with TRBJ2-5; 7 nucleotides agree with TRBD2. The clonotype originates from a human donor in good health. Some libraries in this study had Jurkat cell RNA spiked in. CDR3 nucleotide sequence: TGTGCCACCAGTGATCTAGCGGCCCAAGAGACCCAGTACCTC. It encodes CATSDLAAQETQYL.